This entry is about one TCR beta chain. CDR3 length equals 16 residues. V was shortened by 1 base and J by 3 bases, with 16 bases between the two germline ends. Germline loops: CDR1 LGHDT, CDR2 YNNKEL (reference sequence). Building of the TCR beta libraries involved iRepertoire HTBI primers and Arm-PCR of CDR3 regions. TCRdb re-derived calls from the multiplex PCR reads in MiXCR, one entry per CDR3 protein. The sample yields a few hundred thousand distinct CDR3 sequences, over 15% seen once. Time point defined: newly diagnosed GD, antithyroid drugs for less than 3 months. PBMCs provided the RNA from which the TCR library was made. The data stem from a study of regulatory T cells in long-lasting Graves disease. These data also featured in a second study, about T cells in Graves' hyperthyroidism and ophthalmopathy.

The specimen comprised peripheral blood mononuclear cells (PBMCs), sampled at new diagnosis, from a patient treated with antithyroid drugs. V usage is TRBV3-1 and J usage is TRBJ2-7, with a tentative D call TRBD1 (5 bases). The sequence derives from a man in his forties or fifties with Graves disease. The CDR3 reads CASSQGLDSLYYEQYF. The DNA of the CDR3 is TGTGCCAGCAGCCAAGGACTCGACAGTCTTTACTACGAGCAGTACTTC.